This T cell receptor (beta chain) was found in a study of shared clonotypes between healthy human individuals. Study in general: Participating donors consisted of a couple of women and a few men aged 18 to 49.

This CDR3 comprises 15 residues. The assay was run at deep level. Each subset's genomic DNA was split evenly across several immunoSEQ plates. The repertoire was sequenced with immunoSEQ multiplex PCR; TCRdb's copy has only in-frame clones and lacks some. The repertoire holds about 450,000 clones, with approximately 79% as singletons. The sample taken for sequencing was PBMCs. This TCR was recovered from a woman aged 40 to 50 in good health. Some clones in this sample may be carry-over from other donors' samples. This rearrangement joins TRBV21-1 to TRBJ2-3; the table's D call, TRBD2, has no DNA check behind it. TRBV21-1 is a listed pseudogene. CDR3 DNA: TGTGCCAGCAGCCCCCTAGCGGGAGAAGGAGATACGCAGTATTTT. Translated: CASSPLAGEGDTQYF.